Listed here are 15 T cell receptor beta chains from one sample, sequenced in a study of T cells in Graves' hyperthyroidism and ophthalmopathy. The CDR3 regions of TCR beta were amplified from RNA transcripts. The HTBI set primed first-round TCR CDR3 RT-PCR. TCRdb passed the multiplex PCR reads through MiXCR, listing each CDR3 protein once. This sample yields roughly 100,000 distinct CDR3 sequences, of which about 45% are seen a single time; about 26% belongs to the top ten. Sequencing was performed on blood. The source of these receptors is a man in his forties with Graves' hyperthyroidism.

This clonotype was observed many times. The gene calls are TRBV12-3 or TRBV12-4 and TRBJ1-1; a possible D gene is TRBD1 (5 bases). V was shortened by 7 bases and J by 0 bases, with 12 bases between the two germline ends. This CDR3 has 14 residues. CDR3 sequence: CASKLGGLNTEAFF. The CDR3, as DNA: TGTGCCAGCAAGCTGGGGGGATTGAACACTGAAGCTTTCTTT.

This clonotype has ten or more counts. The rearrangement links TRBV29-1 to TRBJ1-2; D not resolved. Between the trimmed V and J ends, which lost 6 bases and 6 bases, there was a span of 11 bases. CDR3 length: 11 residues. Germline V gene data show CDR1 as SQVTM and CDR2 as ANQGSEA. The CDR3 protein is CSVLGGDGYTF. The CDR3 region has the DNA TGCAGCGTCTTGGGAGGAGATGGCTACACCTTC. Variable domain in full (rest from reference TRBV29-1 and TRBJ1-2): SAVISQKPSRDICQRGTSLTIQCQVDSQVTMMFWYRQQPGQSLTLIATANQGSEATYESGFVIDKFPISRPNLTFSTLTVSNMSPEDSSIYLCSVLGGDGYTFGSGTRLTVV.

This clonotype has at least ten counts. The chain has TRBV7-8 and TRBJ2-2; 7 bases line up with TRBD1. CDR1 SGHVS and CDR2 FQNEAQ come from the germline V gene. The CDR3 is 15 amino acids. Trimming removed 5 bases from V and 4 bases from J; junction bases left unmatched: 7. CDR3 in amino acids: CASSDEGASTGELFF. The CDR3 DNA follows: TGTGCCAGCAGCGACGAGGGGGCGAGCACCGGGGAGCTGTTTTTT.

The sample holds a few counts of this clonotype. The V call is TRBV2, the J call TRBJ2-1; 8 nucleotides match TRBD2. The CDR3 totals 14 residues. Germline loops: CDR1 SNHLY, CDR2 FYNNEI. The trim removed 5 bases at V and 4 bases at J, leaving 4 bases unmatched. CDR3 nucleotides: TGTGCCAGCAGTTTGCTAGCGGGTTACAATGAGCAGTTCTTC. Amino acids: CASSLLAGYNEQFF.

V gene TRBV20-1 combines with J gene TRBJ2-1; 14 bases line up with TRBD2. The CDR3 runs to 15 residues. Looked up from germline, CDR1 is DFQATT and CDR2 is SNEGSKA (reference sequence). V shed 6 bases, J shed 8 bases, and the junction held 9 bases outside the gene matches. The CDR3 nucleotides are TGCAGTGCGAGGGAGGGACTAGCGGGAGATGATGAGCAGTTCTTC. Amino acid sequence: CSAREGLAGDDEQFF.

Comments on this clonotype: A single base separates this from a much larger clone, so it may be a read error. The genes are TRBV6-5 and TRBJ2-3; the D gene is possibly TRBD2 (5 bases). This CDR3 has 14 amino acids. V was clipped by 0 bases and J by 6 bases, with 10 bases between them. Germline-derived CDR1 and CDR2 are MNHEY and SVGAGI. Here the CDR3 DNA reads TGTGCCAGCAGTTACTCGGCTCCGGGGGATACGCAGTATTTT. Translated, it gives CASSYSAPGDTQYF.

The chain uses TRBV6-1 and TRBJ2-7; D is unresolved. The CDR3 has 12 residues. Trimming shortened V by 2 bases and J by 3 bases, and 5 bases separated the two germline ends. Germline V gene sequence: CDR1 MNHNS, CDR2 SASEGT. The CDR3, as DNA: TGTGCCAGCAGTGAACCCGGCTACGAGCAGTACTTC. Its protein is CASSEPGYEQYF.

Many counts were recorded for this clonotype. This chain's CDR3 is CSAQGKNEKLFF. The CDR3 nucleotides are TGCAGCGCACAGGGCAAGAATGAAAAACTGTTTTTT. The chain carries TRBV29-1 and TRBJ1-4; TRBD1 is a possible D gene (6 bases). The CDR3 consists of 12 residues. Trimming removed 7 bases at V and 5 bases at J, with 11 bases between. CDR1 is SQVTM and CDR2 is ANQGSEA in the germline V gene.

The chain recombines TRBV7-9 with TRBJ2-5; D is unresolved. CDR3 length: 8 residues. The germline V gene has CDR1 SEHNR and CDR2 FQNEAQ (reference sequence). Trimming removed 6 bases from V and 7 bases from J, with 0 bases in between. CDR3 loop: CASRTQYF. In DNA, the CDR3 is TGTGCCAGCAGGACCCAGTACTTC.

This clonotype was seen only once. A read error is possible here, since a much larger clone lies one base away. Because the CDR3 is missing its conserved closing phenylalanine or tryptophan, this is likely a read error. V and J are TRBV7-9 and TRBJ2-1; D is possibly TRBD1 (5 bases). The CDR3 runs to 15 residues. In germline, CDR1 is SEHNR, CDR2 FQNEAQ (reference sequence). The CDR3 loop reads CASSQGVGPNNEQFI. The CDR3 DNA reads as TGCGCCAGCAGCCAAGGGGTCGGGCCTAACAATGAGCAGTTCATC.

As concerns this clonotype: The germline gene is not matched at one end of the junction; a read error may be the cause. This sequence joins TRBV19 and TRBJ1-5, with D tentatively TRBD1 (6 bases). Germline lookup yields CDR1 LNHDA and CDR2 SQIVND (reference sequence). This CDR3 spans 13 amino acids. The CDR3 bases are TGTGCCTGTAGTGTACAGGGATATCAGCCCCAGCATTTC. Protein: CACSVQGYQPQHF.

The chain is built from TRBV20-1 and TRBJ1-1; D possibly corresponds to TRBD1 (5 bases). There are 15 residues in the CDR3. Deletions cut 2 bases from V and 1 base from J, with 14 bases between. Per germline, CDR1 DFQATT and CDR2 SNEGSKA (reference sequence). The CDR3 nucleotides read TGCAGTGCTAGACCGTCAGGGAGAGGGAACACTGAAGCTTTCTTT. It specifies CSARPSGRGNTEAFF.

This rearrangement joins TRBV5-1 to TRBJ2-3; 7 positions agree with TRBD2. CDR3 length: 15 amino acids. CDR1 is SGHRS and CDR2 is YFSETQ in the germline V gene. Trimming took 0 bases from V and 11 from J; bases not matched to a gene: 12. In DNA form, the CDR3 reads TGCGCCAGCAGCTTGGCCAGCGGGACCTACAATGAGCAGTATTTT. Translating it yields CASSLASGTYNEQYF.

The chain carries TRBV4-1 and TRBJ2-1; 7 bases are a match to TRBD2. CDR3 length: 18 residues. Germline V gene lookup returns CDR1 MGHRA and CDR2 YSYEKL. V shed 1 base and J 5 bases; nucleotides not matched to a gene: 14. The CDR3 loop reads CASSQVAWREIANNEQFF. The DNA of the CDR3 is TGCGCCAGCAGCCAAGTTGCGTGGCGGGAGATAGCCAACAATGAGCAGTTCTTC.

Ten or more counts support this clonotype. The rearrangement uses TRBV15 and TRBJ2-7; D is possibly TRBD1 (5 bases). V was trimmed by 5 bases and J by 6 bases, leaving 32 bases between them. The germline V gene has CDR1 LNHNV and CDR2 YYDKDF (reference sequence). This CDR3 spans 19 amino acids. The CDR3 reads CATSARPPAFEYGQSEQYF. CDR3 DNA: TGTGCCACCAGCGCCCGTCCCCCGGCGTTTGAGTACGGACAATCCGAGCAGTACTTC.